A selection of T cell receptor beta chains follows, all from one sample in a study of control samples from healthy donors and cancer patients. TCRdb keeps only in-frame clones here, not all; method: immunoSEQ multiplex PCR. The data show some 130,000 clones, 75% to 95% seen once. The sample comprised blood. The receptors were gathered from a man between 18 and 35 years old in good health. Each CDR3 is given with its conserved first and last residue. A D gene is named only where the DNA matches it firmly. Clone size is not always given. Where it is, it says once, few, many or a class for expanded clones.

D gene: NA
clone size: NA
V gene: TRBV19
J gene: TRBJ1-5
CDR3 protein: CASSSLPGGAQHQPQHF
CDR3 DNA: TGTGCCAGTAGCTCTTTACCGGGGGGGGCGCAACATCAGCCCCAGCATTTT

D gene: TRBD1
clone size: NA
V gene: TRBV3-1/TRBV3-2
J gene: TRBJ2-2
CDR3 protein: CASSLPQGQDTGELFF
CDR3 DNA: TGTGCCAGCAGCCTACCCCAGGGACAGGACACCGGGGAGCTGTTTTTT

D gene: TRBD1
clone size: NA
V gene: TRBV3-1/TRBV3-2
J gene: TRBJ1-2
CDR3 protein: CASSLISGSRGSGYTF
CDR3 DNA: TGTGCCAGCAGCCTCATATCCGGGTCCAGGGGGAGCGGCTACACCTTC

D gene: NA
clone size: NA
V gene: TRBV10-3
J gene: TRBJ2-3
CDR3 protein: CAISDYTDTQYF
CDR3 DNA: TGTGCCATCAGTGACTACACAGATACGCAGTATTTT

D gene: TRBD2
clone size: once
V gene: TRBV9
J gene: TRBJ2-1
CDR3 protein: CASSLGPNLAGHYNEQFF
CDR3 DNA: TGTGCCAGCAGCTTAGGTCCCAACCTAGCGGGTCATTACAATGAGCAGTTCTTC

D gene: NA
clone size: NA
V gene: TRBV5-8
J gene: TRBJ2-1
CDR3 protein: CASSLAGDIRDNEQFF
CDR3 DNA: TGTGCCAGCAGCTTGGCGGGCGACATAAGGGACAATGAGCAGTTCTTC

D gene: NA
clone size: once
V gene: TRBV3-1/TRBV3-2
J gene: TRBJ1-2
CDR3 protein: CASSQAQGNYGYTF
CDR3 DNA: TGTGCCAGCAGCCAAGCCCAGGGTAACTATGGCTACACCTTC

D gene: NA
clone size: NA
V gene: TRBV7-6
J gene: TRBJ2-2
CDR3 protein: CASSLVPENTGELFF
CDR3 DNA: TGTGCCAGCAGCTTAGTGCCGGAAAACACCGGGGAGCTGTTTTTT

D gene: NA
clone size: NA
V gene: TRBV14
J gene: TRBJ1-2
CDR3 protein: CASSKTANYGYTF
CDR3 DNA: TGTGCCAGCAGCAAGACAGCTAACTATGGCTACACCTTC

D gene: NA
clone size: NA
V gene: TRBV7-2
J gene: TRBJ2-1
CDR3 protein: CASSLSGTYNEQFF
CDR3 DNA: TGTGCCAGCAGCTTATCAGGGACCTACAATGAGCAGTTCTTC

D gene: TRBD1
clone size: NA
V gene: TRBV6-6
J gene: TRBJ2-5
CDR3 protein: CASSYQGDRETQYF
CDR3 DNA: TGTGCCAGCAGTTACCAGGGGGACCGCGAGACCCAGTACTTC

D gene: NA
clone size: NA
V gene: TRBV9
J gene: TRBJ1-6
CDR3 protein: CASSVGGPSPLHF
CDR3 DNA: TGTGCCAGCAGCGTAGGAGGGCCGTCACCCCTCCACTTT

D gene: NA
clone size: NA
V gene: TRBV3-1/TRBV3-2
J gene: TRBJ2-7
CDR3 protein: CASSQEFTDYEQYF
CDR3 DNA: TGTGCCAGCAGCCAAGAGTTTACAGACTACGAGCAGTACTTC

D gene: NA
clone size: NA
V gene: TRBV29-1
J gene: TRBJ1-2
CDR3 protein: CSVEDPLVARYGYTF
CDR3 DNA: TGCAGCGTTGAAGATCCCCTCGTAGCACGATATGGCTACACCTTC

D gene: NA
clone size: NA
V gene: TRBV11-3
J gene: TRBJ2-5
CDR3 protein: CASSLGSETQYF
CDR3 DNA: TGTGCCAGCAGCTTGGGTAGCGAGACCCAGTACTTC

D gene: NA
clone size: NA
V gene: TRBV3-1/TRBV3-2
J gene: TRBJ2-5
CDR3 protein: CASSLRETQYF
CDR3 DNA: TGTGCCAGCAGCCTCCGGGAGACCCAGTACTTC

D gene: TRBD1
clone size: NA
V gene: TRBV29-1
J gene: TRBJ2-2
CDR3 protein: CSADRVGTGELFF
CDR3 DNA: TGCAGCGCCGACAGGGTCGGCACCGGGGAGCTGTTTTTT

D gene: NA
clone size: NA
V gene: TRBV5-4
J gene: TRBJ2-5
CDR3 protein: CASSLHRAQETQYF
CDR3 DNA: TGTGCCAGCAGCTTGCACCGGGCCCAAGAGACCCAGTACTTC

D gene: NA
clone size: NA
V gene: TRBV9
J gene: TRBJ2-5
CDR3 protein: CASSVGAGIPETQYF
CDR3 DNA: TGTGCCAGCAGCGTAGGCGCGGGGATCCCAGAGACCCAGTACTTC

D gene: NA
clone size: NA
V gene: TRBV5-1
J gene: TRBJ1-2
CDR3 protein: CASSLDNSRVYTF
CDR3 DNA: TGCGCCAGCAGCTTGGATAATTCAAGGGTCTACACCTTC

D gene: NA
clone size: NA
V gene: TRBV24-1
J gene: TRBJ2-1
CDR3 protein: CATSDSWAGNNEQFF
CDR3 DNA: TGTGCCACCAGTGATTCTTGGGCGGGCAACAATGAGCAGTTCTTC

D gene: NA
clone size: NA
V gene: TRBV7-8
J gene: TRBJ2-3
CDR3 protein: CASSFGGSTTDTQYF
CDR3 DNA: TGTGCCAGCAGCTTTGGAGGGTCCACCACAGATACGCAGTATTTT

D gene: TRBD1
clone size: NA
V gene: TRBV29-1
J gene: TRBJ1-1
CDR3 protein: CSVTGGWDTEAFF
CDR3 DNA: TGCAGCGTGACAGGGGGGTGGGACACTGAAGCTTTCTTT

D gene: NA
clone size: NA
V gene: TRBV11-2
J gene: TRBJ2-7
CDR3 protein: CASSSVRGWHEQYF
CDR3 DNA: TGTGCCAGCAGTTCGGTTAGGGGCTGGCACGAGCAGTACTTC

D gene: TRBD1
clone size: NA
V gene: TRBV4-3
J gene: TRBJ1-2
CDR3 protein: CASSRDRAGYGYTF
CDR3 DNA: TGCGCCAGCAGCCGGGACAGGGCTGGCTATGGCTACACCTTC

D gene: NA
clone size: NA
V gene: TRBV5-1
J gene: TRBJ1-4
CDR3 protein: CASSLWSGENEKLFF
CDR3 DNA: TGCGCCAGCAGCTTGTGGTCAGGGGAAAATGAAAAACTGTTTTTT

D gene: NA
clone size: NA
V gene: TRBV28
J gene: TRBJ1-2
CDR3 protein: CASSFGGDGYTF
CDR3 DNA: TGTGCCAGCAGTTTTGGTGGGGATGGCTACACCTTC

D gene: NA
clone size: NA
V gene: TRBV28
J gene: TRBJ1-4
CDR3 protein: CASSFYGPDEKLFF
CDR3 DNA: TGTGCCAGCAGTTTCTATGGGCCCGATGAAAAACTGTTTTTT

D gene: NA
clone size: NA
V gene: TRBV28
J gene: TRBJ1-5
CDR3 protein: CASSFTNSNQPQHF
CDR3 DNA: TGTGCCAGCAGTTTTACTAATAGCAATCAGCCCCAGCATTTT

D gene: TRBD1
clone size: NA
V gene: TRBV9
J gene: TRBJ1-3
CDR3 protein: CASSVYPRQGDRGVNTIYF
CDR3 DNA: TGTGCCAGCAGCGTATACCCACGACAAGGCGACAGGGGAGTTAACACCATATATTTT

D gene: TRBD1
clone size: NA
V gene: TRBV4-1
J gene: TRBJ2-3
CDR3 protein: CASSQVDRGRDTQYF
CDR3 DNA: TGCGCCAGCAGCCAGGTGGACAGGGGGCGTGATACGCAGTATTTT

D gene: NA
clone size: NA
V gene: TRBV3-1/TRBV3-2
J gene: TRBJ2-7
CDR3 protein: CASSQGPGRESSYEQYF
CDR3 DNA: TGTGCCAGCAGCCAAGGTCCAGGACGTGAGAGCTCCTACGAGCAGTACTTC

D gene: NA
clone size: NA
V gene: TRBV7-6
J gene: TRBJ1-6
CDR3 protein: CASSLAYPGTPNSPLHF
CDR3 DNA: TGTGCCAGCAGCTTAGCCTACCCCGGGACACCTAATTCACCCCTCCACTTT

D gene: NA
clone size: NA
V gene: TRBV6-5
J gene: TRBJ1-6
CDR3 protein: CASSSGYGDSPLHF
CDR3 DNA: TGTGCCAGCAGTTCCGGATACGGGGATTCACCCCTCCACTTT

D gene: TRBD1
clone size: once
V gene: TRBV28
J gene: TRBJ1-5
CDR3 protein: CASSIDRVPPQHF
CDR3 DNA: TGTGCCAGCAGTATCGACAGGGTGCCGCCCCAGCATTTT

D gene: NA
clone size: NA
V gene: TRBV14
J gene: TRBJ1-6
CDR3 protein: CASSQGTYVGAHNSPLHF
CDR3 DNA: TGTGCCAGCAGCCAAGGGACTTACGTGGGGGCGCATAATTCACCCCTCCACTTT

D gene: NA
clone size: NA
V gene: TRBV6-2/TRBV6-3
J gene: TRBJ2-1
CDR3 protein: CASSYEYNEQFF
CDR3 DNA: TGTGCCAGCAGTTACGAGTACAATGAGCAGTTCTTC

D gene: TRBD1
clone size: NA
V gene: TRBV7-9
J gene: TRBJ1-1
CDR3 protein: CASSLGVGTGNTEAFF
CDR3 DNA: TGTGCCAGCAGCTTAGGGGTAGGGACAGGGAACACTGAAGCTTTCTTT

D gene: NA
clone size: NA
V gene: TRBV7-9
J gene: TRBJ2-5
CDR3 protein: CASSLGGTKETQYF
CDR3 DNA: TGTGCCAGCAGCTTAGGCGGGACGAAAGAGACCCAGTACTTC

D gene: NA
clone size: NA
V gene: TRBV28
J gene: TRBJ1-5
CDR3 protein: CASNGGEPYQPQHF
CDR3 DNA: TGTGCCAGCAACGGGGGAGAGCCGTATCAGCCCCAGCATTTT

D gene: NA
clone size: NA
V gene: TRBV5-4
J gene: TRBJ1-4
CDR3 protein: CASSLGGDTLFF
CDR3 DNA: TGTGCCAGCAGCTTGGGGGGGGATACACTGTTTTTT

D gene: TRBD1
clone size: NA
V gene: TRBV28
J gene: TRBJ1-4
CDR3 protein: CASSSYWTGLGEKLFF
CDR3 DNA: TGTGCCAGCAGTTCCTATTGGACAGGGCTAGGGGAAAAACTGTTTTTT

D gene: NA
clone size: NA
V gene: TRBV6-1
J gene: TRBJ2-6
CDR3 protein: CASSEADSGANVLTF
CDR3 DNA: TGTGCCAGCAGTGAAGCCGACTCTGGGGCCAACGTCCTGACTTTC

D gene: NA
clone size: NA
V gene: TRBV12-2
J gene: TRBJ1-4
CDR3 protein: CASRQDRDNEKLFF
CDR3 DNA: TGTGCAAGTCGGCAGGACAGGGATAATGAAAAACTGTTTTTT

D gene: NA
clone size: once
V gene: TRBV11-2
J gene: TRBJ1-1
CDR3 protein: CASSLVKGEDTEAFF
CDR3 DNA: TGTGCCAGCAGCTTGGTGAAGGGGGAAGATACTGAAGCTTTCTTT

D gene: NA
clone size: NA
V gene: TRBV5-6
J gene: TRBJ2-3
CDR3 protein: CASSFVRVDTQYF
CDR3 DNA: TGTGCCAGCAGCTTTGTCCGGGTCGATACGCAGTATTTT

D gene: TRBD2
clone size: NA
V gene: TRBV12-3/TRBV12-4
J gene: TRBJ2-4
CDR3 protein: CASSGGAKNIQYF
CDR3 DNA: TGTGCCAGCAGCGGGGGGGCCAAAAACATTCAGTACTTC

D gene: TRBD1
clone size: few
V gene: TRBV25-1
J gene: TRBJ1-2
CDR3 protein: CASSARTGAYGYTF
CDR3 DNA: TGTGCCAGCAGTGCCCGGACAGGGGCATATGGCTACACCTTC

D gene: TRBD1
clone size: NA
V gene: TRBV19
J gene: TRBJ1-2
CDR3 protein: CASTDRGGGGYTF
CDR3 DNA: TGTGCCAGCACCGACAGGGGTGGGGGGGGCTACACCTTC

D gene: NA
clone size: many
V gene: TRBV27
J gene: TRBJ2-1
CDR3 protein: CASSFLQGSYNEQFF
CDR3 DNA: TGTGCCAGCAGTTTCCTACAGGGTTCCTACAATGAGCAGTTCTTC

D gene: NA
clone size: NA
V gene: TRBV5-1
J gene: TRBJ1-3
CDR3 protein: CASSLNTRNTIYF
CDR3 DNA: TGCGCCAGCAGCTTGAATACGAGAAACACCATATATTTT

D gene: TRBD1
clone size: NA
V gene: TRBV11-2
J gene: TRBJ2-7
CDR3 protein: CASSLPSGGPEQYF
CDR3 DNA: TGTGCCAGCAGCTTACCGTCAGGGGGCCCCGAGCAGTACTTC

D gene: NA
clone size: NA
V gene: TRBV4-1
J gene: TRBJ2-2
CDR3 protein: CASSRSGVVGLFF
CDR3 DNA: TGCGCCAGCAGCCGGTCGGGGGTGGTTGGGCTGTTTTTT

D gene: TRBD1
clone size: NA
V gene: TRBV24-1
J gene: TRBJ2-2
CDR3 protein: CATSGQGVTGELFF
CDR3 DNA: TGTGCCACCAGTGGACAGGGAGTCACCGGGGAGCTGTTTTTT

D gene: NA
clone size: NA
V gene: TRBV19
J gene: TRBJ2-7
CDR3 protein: CASSSAPGYRQYF
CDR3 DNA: TGTGCCAGTAGTAGTGCGCCAGGGTATAGGCAGTACTTC

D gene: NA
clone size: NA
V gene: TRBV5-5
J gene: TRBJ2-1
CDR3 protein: CASSLELRLVLEQFF
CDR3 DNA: TGTGCCAGCAGCTTGGAACTCAGGTTAGTGTTGGAGCAGTTCTTC

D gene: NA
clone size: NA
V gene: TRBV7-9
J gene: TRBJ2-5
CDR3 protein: CASSLQSVQETQYF
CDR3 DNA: TGTGCCAGCAGCTTACAGTCGGTCCAAGAGACCCAGTACTTC

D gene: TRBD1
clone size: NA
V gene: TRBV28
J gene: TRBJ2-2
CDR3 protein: CASSAWTGPGELFF
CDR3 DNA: TGTGCCAGCAGTGCCTGGACAGGTCCCGGGGAGCTGTTTTTT